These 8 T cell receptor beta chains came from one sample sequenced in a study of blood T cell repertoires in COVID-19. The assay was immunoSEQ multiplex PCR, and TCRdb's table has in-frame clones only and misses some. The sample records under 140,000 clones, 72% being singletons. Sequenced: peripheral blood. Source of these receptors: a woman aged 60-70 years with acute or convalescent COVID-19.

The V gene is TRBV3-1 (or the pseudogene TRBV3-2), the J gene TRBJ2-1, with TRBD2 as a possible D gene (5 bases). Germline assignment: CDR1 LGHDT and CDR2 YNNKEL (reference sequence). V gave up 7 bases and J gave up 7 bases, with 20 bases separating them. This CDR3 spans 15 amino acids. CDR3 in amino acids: CASISRASGRNEQFF. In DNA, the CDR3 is TGTGCCAGCATCTCGAGGGCTTCGGGTAGGAATGAGCAGTTCTTC.

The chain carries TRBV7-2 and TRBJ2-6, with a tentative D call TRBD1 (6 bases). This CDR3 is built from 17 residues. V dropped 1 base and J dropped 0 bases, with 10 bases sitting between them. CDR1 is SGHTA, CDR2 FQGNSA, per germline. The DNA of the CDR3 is TGTGCCAGCAGCTTAGAGACAGGTCTCTCTGGGGCCAACGTCCTGACTTTC. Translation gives CASSLETGLSGANVLTF.

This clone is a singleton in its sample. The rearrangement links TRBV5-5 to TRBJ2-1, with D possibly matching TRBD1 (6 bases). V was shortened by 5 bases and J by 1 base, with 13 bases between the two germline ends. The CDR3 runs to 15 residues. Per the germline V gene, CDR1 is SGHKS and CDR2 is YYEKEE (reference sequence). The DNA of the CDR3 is TGTGCCAGCAGACCACAGGGCATGTCCTACAATGAGCAGTTCTTC. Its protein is CASRPQGMSYNEQFF.

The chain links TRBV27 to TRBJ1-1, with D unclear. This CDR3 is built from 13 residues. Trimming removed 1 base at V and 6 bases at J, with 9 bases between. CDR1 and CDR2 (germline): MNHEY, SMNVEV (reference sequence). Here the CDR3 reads CASSLWQTAEAFF. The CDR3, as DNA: TGTGCCAGCAGTTTATGGCAAACCGCTGAAGCTTTCTTT.

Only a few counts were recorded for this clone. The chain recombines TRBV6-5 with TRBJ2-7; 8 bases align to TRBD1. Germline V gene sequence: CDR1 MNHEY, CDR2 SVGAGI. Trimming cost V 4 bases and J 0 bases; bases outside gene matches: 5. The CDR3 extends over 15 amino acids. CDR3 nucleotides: TGTGCCAGCAGTTCCAGGGGGCCCAGCTCCTACGAGCAGTACTTC. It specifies CASSSRGPSSYEQYF.

The CDR3 here is CASSLGTTGGGTEAFF. CDR3 coding DNA: TGCGCCAGCAGCTTGGGCACTACAGGGGGAGGCACTGAAGCTTTCTTT. The chain uses TRBV5-1 and TRBJ1-1, with 8 bases identical to TRBD1. J gave up 4 bases and V 0 bases, and 8 bases lay outside the gene matches. The CDR3 extends over 16 amino acids. Germline values: CDR1 SGHRS, CDR2 YFSETQ.

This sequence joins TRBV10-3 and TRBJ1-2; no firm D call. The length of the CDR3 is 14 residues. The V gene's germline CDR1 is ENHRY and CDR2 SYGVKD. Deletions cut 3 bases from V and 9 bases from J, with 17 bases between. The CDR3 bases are TGTGCCATCAGTGAAATATCCGATACTCGTCGCTACACCTTC. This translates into CAISEISDTRRYTF.

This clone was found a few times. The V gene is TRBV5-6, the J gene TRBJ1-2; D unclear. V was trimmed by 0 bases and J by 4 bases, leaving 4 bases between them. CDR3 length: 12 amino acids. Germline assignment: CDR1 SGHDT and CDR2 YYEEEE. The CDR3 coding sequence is TGTGCCAGCAGCTTGGCTATCTATGGCTACACCTTC. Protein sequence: CASSLAIYGYTF.